These T cell receptor beta chains were read from a single sample in a study of CXCR3-negative and CXCR3-positive naive CD8 T cells. Following a re-call of the 5' RACE reads, TCRdb has one entry per CDR3 protein and lacks DNA. Its table records approximately 48,000 distinct CDR3 sequences. The specimen was naive CXCR3+ CD8+ T cells from blood. These TCRs come from a human donor in good health. Some clones in this sample may be carry-over from other donors' samples. Both conserved end residues are part of each CDR3. The size entry is marked missing in some rows and otherwise reads once, few, many or a size class.

v_call: TRBV7-2
clone_size: NA
j_call: TRBJ2-1
cdr3_aa: CASLNRHSSSYNEQFF

v_call: TRBV29-1
clone_size: NA
j_call: TRBJ1-2
cdr3_aa: CSVPRTGNFYGYTF

v_call: TRBV29-1
clone_size: NA
j_call: TRBJ1-1
cdr3_aa: CSVDQGTVNTEAFF

v_call: TRBV29-1
clone_size: medium-sized
j_call: TRBJ2-3
cdr3_aa: CSVEMDGSGADTQYF

v_call: TRBV11-2
clone_size: NA
j_call: TRBJ1-4
cdr3_aa: CASSLGPREAEKLFF

v_call: TRBV11-2
clone_size: NA
j_call: TRBJ2-7
cdr3_aa: CASSLVVAGAIYEQYF

v_call: TRBV4-3
clone_size: NA
j_call: TRBJ2-5
cdr3_aa: CASSADRGYQETQYF

v_call: TRBV6-2/TRBV6-3
clone_size: NA
j_call: TRBJ2-7
cdr3_aa: CASQYSRDIPLYEQYF

v_call: TRBV6-5
clone_size: NA
j_call: TRBJ2-3
cdr3_aa: CASSYHAGGATDTQYF

v_call: TRBV29-1
clone_size: NA
j_call: TRBJ2-5
cdr3_aa: CSVEVTSGGEETQYF

v_call: TRBV12-3/TRBV12-4
clone_size: NA
j_call: TRBJ2-1
cdr3_aa: CASSAGTSGGDEQFF

v_call: TRBV12-3/TRBV12-4
clone_size: NA
j_call: TRBJ2-5
cdr3_aa: CASTLGWETQYF

v_call: TRBV7-7
clone_size: NA
j_call: TRBJ2-3
cdr3_aa: CASSLGAGAGTDTQYF

v_call: TRBV6-2/TRBV6-3
clone_size: NA
j_call: TRBJ1-6
cdr3_aa: CASRQGSSPLHF

v_call: TRBV6-6
clone_size: NA
j_call: TRBJ2-3
cdr3_aa: CASSYLAGGGTDTQYF

v_call: TRBV5-8
clone_size: NA
j_call: TRBJ1-2
cdr3_aa: CSSTYDRDYGYTF